The T cell receptor (beta chain) under discussion was sequenced for a study of blood T cell repertoires in COVID-19. Looking at the study overall: There were acute and convalescent COVID-19 samples, and they came from the United States, Italy and Spain. From T cells, B-cell-depleted T cells, or PBMCs came the material, which was cDNA or gDNA.

Germline CDR1 and CDR2: SNHLY and FYNNEI. V was pared by 4 bases and J by 6 bases, with 15 bases between. The CDR3 has 14 residues. In the original workflow: Amplification of reference gene primers was used by the study to estimate nucleated cell counts. Here immunoSEQ multiplex PCR was the method, and the copy in TCRdb shows in-frame clones only, minus some. V, J and clone size reflect that table, while D and trimming were determined from the DNA. Of under 300,000 clones listed, 85% to 90% were seen once; the top ten hold approximately 7%. This clonotype originated in a woman in her 70s with active or convalescent COVID-19. Sequenced input: peripheral blood. The chain links TRBV2 to TRBJ1-1, with D possibly being TRBD1 (6 bases). CDR3 residues: CASSVIRGQSEAFF. CDR3 coding DNA: TGTGCCAGCAGTGTTATTCGAGGACAGTCTGAAGCTTTCTTT.